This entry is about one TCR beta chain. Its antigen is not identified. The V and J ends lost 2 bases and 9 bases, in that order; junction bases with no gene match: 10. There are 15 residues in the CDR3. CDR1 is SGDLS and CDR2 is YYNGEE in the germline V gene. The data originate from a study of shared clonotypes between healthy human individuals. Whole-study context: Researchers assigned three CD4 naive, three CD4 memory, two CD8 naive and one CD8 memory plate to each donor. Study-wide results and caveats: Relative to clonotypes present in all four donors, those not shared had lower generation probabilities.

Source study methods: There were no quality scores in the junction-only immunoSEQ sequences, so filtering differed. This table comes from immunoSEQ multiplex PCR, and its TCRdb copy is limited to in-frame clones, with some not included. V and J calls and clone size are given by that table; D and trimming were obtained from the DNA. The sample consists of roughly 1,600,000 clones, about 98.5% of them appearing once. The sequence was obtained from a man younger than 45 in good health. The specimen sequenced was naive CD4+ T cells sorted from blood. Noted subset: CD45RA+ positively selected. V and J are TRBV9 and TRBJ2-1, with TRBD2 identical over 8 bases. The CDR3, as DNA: TGTGCCAGCAGCGTGACTAGCGAATCGCTTGTTGAGCAGTTCTTC. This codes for CASSVTSESLVEQFF.